The 26 T cell receptor beta chains presented below share a single source sample, sequenced in a study of blood T cells in healthy people across ages. Sample-barcoded 5' priming and a J-beta primer mix drove a second PCR of roughly 7 to 11 cycles. Via MiXCR, TCRdb re-called the 5' RACE reads, giving one row per CDR3 protein. This table holds under 1,000,000 distinct CDR3 sequences, 46% found once. Sequencing was carried out using blood. The receptor source for this set is an elderly man in good health.

This clonotype appeared a few times. The chain has TRBV28 and TRBJ2-1, with TRBD2 as a possible D gene (5 bases). The CDR3 covers 14 residues. CDR1 MDHEN and CDR2 SYDVKM come from the germline V gene. Trimming took off 8 bases at V and 0 bases at J, with 11 bases between the two ends. CDR3 protein: CASLPAGSYNEQFF. CDR3 in DNA: TGTGCCAGCCTACCGGCGGGCTCCTACAATGAGCAGTTCTTC.

About this clonotype itself: The junction shows a germline mismatch at one end, possibly a read error. This chain connects TRBV5-5 to TRBJ2-5; D assignment may be TRBD1 or TRBD2 (5 bases each). CDR1 SGHKS and CDR2 YYEKEE come from the germline V gene (reference sequence). The CDR3 extends over 16 amino acids. CDR3 in amino acids: CAGSRGDPMVQETQYF. The DNA of the CDR3 is TGTGCCGGCAGCCGAGGGGACCCGATGGTCCAAGAGACCCAGTACTTC. The whole variable domain, remainder taken from reference TRBV5-5 and TRBJ2-5, is DAGVTQSPTHLIKTRGQQVTLRCSPISGHKSVSWYQQVLGQGPQFIFQYYEKEERGRGNFPDRFSARQFPNYSSELNVNALLLGDSALYLCAGSRGDPMVQETQYFGPGTRLLVL.

The J gene is TRBJ2-7, the V gene TRBV12-3 or TRBV12-4; a weak D match, TRBD1 (5 bases). Trimming pared 3 bases from V and 7 bases from J, leaving 16 bases between. CDR3 length equals 14 residues. The CDR3 DNA follows: TGTGCCAGCAGTTTTAGACAGTCATACAATGAGCAGTACTTC. Translated, it gives CASSFRQSYNEQYF.

This sequence joins TRBV10-2 and TRBJ2-7, with 7 nucleotides matching TRBD2. This CDR3 has 16 residues. Germline CDR1 is WSHSY and CDR2 is SAAADI. Trimming at V came to 4 bases and at J to 5 bases, leaving 14 bases not matched to a gene. The CDR3 DNA follows: TGCGCCAGCAGTGGGGCTGGTGGGGTTGGGACTAACGAGCAGTACTTC. This encodes CASSGAGGVGTNEQYF.

CDR3 sequence reads: CASSFFSGGLTDTQYF. As DNA, the CDR3 is TGTGCCAGCAGTTTTTTTAGCGGGGGGCTCACAGATACGCAGTATTTT. This chain connects TRBV12-3 or TRBV12-4 to TRBJ2-3, with 10 nucleotides matching TRBD2. The CDR3 contains 16 residues. The ends lost 3 bases at V and 2 bases at J; junction bases unmatched: 5.

The V gene is TRBV24-1, the J gene TRBJ2-1; possibly TRBD2 for D (5 bases). The CDR3 loop spans 14 amino acids. Germline CDR1 is KGHDR and CDR2 is SFDVKD. V lost 4 bases to trimming and J lost 9 bases, with 15 bases between them. The DNA of the CDR3 is TGTGCCACCAGTGACCCCAAAAAGAGGGTTGAGCAGTTCTTC. Translating gives CATSDPKKRVEQFF.

The chain joins TRBV9 to TRBJ2-1, with D tentatively TRBD1 (6 bases). The V and J ends lost 3 bases and 0 bases respectively, with 16 bases between them. CDR1 is SGDLS and CDR2 is YYNGEE in the germline V gene. The CDR3 contains 17 residues. This CDR3 reads CASSGRGRTLSYNEQFF. The CDR3 bases are TGTGCCAGCAGCGGCAGGGGCAGGACCCTCTCCTACAATGAGCAGTTCTTC.

This clonotype was counted a few times. The chain recombines TRBV5-6 with TRBJ2-1; 9 positions match TRBD2. The V and J ends lost 0 bases and 0 bases, in that order; junction bases with no gene match: 4. The germline V gene has CDR1 SGHDT and CDR2 YYEEEE. The CDR3 has 17 amino acids. CDR3 DNA: TGTGCCAGCAGCTTGGATGGCGGGAGGGGCTCCTACAATGAGCAGTTCTTC. Amino acid sequence: CASSLDGGRGSYNEQFF.

The chain combines TRBV28 with TRBJ1-5; D not certain. Trimming stripped 9 bases from V and 6 bases from J, with 15 bases between. This CDR3 is 13 amino acids long. Germline CDR1 MDHEN, CDR2 SYDVKM. The chain's CDR3 is CASEPGRGQPQHF. The CDR3 region has the DNA TGTGCCAGTGAACCAGGTCGGGGTCAGCCCCAGCATTTT.

The V call is TRBV3-1, the J call TRBJ2-3, with 8 bases matching TRBD1. This CDR3 spans 16 amino acids. The trim removed 2 bases at V and 6 bases at J, leaving 10 bases unmatched. Germline CDR1 reads LGHDT; CDR2 reads YNNKEL (reference sequence). CDR3 protein: CASSQNLPGTGDTQYF. The CDR3 region has the DNA TGTGCCAGCAGCCAAAACCTTCCCGGGACAGGCGATACGCAGTATTTT.

This clonotype was seen more than once but under ten times. The chain links TRBV3-1 to TRBJ2-5, with no clear D. The CDR3 totals 17 residues. V was shortened by 0 bases and J by 4 bases, with 18 bases between the two germline ends. Germline V gene sequence: CDR1 LGHDT, CDR2 YNNKEL (reference sequence). The CDR3 sequence: CASSQEFRAAKSETQYF. The CDR3 bases are TGTGCCAGCAGCCAAGAGTTTCGGGCAGCGAAGTCAGAGACCCAGTACTTC.

The CDR3 region has the DNA TGTGCCAGCAGCTTCGCAGATTATAATTCACCCCTCCACTTT. This encodes CASSFADYNSPLHF. V gene TRBV7-9 combines with J gene TRBJ1-6; D is ambiguous. This CDR3 contains 14 residues. CDR1 and CDR2 (germline): SEHNR, FQNEAQ (reference sequence). Between the trimmed V and J ends, which lost 3 bases and 4 bases, there was a span of 7 bases. The whole variable domain, filled in from reference TRBV7-9 and TRBJ1-6, reads DTGVSQNPRHKITKRGQNVTFRCDPISEHNRLYWYRQTLGQGPEFLTYFQNEAQLEKSRLLSDRFSAERPKGSFSTLEIQRTEQGDSAMYLCASSFADYNSPLHFGNGTRLTVT.

The chain employs TRBV5-4 and TRBJ2-4; 8 positions match TRBD2. TRBJ2-5 explains the end of the DNA better; the J call may be wrong. CDR1 and CDR2 from the germline V gene are SGHNT and YYREEE (reference sequence). The CDR3 spans 16 residues. DNA of the CDR3: TGTGCCAGCAGCTTGGTACCTAGCGGGCGACAAGAGACCCAGTACTTC. This encodes CASSLVPSGRQETQYF.

This clonotype turned up a few times. This sequence joins TRBV7-2 and TRBJ2-3; D tentatively reads TRBD1 or TRBD2 (7 bases each). The CDR3 covers 15 residues. Between the trimmed V and J ends, which lost 1 base and 5 bases, there was a span of 13 bases. Per the germline V gene, CDR1 is SGHTA and CDR2 is FQGNSA. The CDR3 DNA follows: TGTGCCAGCAGCTTAGTTACAGGGGAGGGAGATACGCAGTATTTT. This translates into CASSLVTGEGDTQYF.

This clonotype was seen ten or more times. A single base separates this from a much larger clone, so it may be a read error. The chain carries TRBV6-5 and TRBJ2-5; D is unresolved. Germline CDR1 and CDR2: MNHEY and SVGAGI. The CDR3 has 15 residues. Trimming took 6 bases from V and 11 from J, leaving 25 bases between them. The CDR3 DNA reads TGTGCCAGCAGCTCAGACCGATCCCGACACAATGAGCAGTACTTC. It encodes CASSSDRSRHNEQYF.

A remark on this clonotype: It may be a read error: a sequence one base away is much more abundant. The V gene is TRBV7-2, the J gene TRBJ2-3, with D maybe TRBD2 (6 bases). This CDR3 region has 16 residues. Germline CDR1 is SGHTA and CDR2 is FQGNSA. In DNA form, the CDR3 reads TGTGCCAGCAGCCTCGTAGCGGCCTCGGGCACAGATACGCGGTATTTT. Residues: CASSLVAASGTDTRYF.

This sequence joins TRBV5-5 and TRBJ1-1; D call uncertain. Germline CDR1 is SGHKS and CDR2 is YYEKEE (reference sequence). V lost 0 bases, J lost 3 bases, and 6 bases lay in between. The CDR3 has 13 amino acids. The CDR3 is CASSLEADTEAFF. The CDR3, as DNA: TGTGCCAGCAGCTTGGAGGCGGACACTGAAGCTTTCTTT.

The V and J genes are TRBV28 and TRBJ2-7, with a weak D call TRBD2 (5 bases). CDR1 is MDHEN, CDR2 SYDVKM, per germline. There are 16 residues in the CDR3. The V and J ends lost 2 bases and 0 bases respectively, with 14 bases between them. The CDR3 reads CASSLISEGSSYEQYF. CDR3 nucleotides: TGTGCCAGCAGTTTAATTTCCGAGGGTAGCTCCTACGAGCAGTACTTC. Variable domain in full (rest from reference TRBV28 and TRBJ2-7): DVKVTQSSRYLVKRTGEKVFLECVQDMDHENMFWYRQDPGLGLRLIYFSYDVKMKEKGDIPEGYSVSREKKERFSLILESASTNQTSMYLCASSLISEGSSYEQYFGPGTRLTVT.

V usage is TRBV6-2 or TRBV6-3 and J usage is TRBJ2-1; 10 nucleotides align to TRBD2. The CDR3 contains 17 residues. The J segment lost 8 bases and the V segment lost 6 bases, leaving 16 bases of the junction unmatched. CDR1 is MNHEY, CDR2 SVGEGT, per germline. DNA for the CDR3: TGTGCCAGCAGCCAAATCACCGGGACTAGCGAACGGGATGAGCAGTTCTTC. Translated, it gives CASSQITGTSERDEQFF.

V is TRBV19 and J is TRBJ2-3; unclear D gene. CDR1 is LNHDA and CDR2 is SQIVND in the germline V gene (reference sequence). V dropped 8 bases and J dropped 1 base, with 10 bases sitting between them. The CDR3 covers 13 residues. CDR3: CASVDLGTDTQYF. The CDR3 DNA is TGTGCCAGTGTGGATCTAGGCACAGATACGCAGTATTTT.

V and J are TRBV9 and TRBJ2-1; 9 bases fit TRBD2. Germline loops: CDR1 SGDLS, CDR2 YYNGEE. The CDR3 spans 15 residues. V trimming: 2 bases; J trimming: 4 bases; junction bases outside the gene matches: 4. CDR3 loop: CASSVGGRGYNEQFF. CDR3 DNA sequence: TGTGCCAGCAGCGTGGGCGGGAGGGGATACAATGAGCAGTTCTTC.

This clonotype was recorded a few times. The J gene is TRBJ2-3, the V gene TRBV4-3; TRBD2 matches 8 bases. CDR1 is LGHNA and CDR2 is YSLEER in the germline V gene. J was trimmed by 4 bases and V by 0 bases; bases with no gene match: 6. The CDR3 is 16 amino acids. In DNA, the CDR3 is TGCGCCAGCAGCCAAGATGCCCCGGGAGGGGCAGATACGCAGTATTTT. It is translated as CASSQDAPGGADTQYF.

The genes are TRBV10-3 and TRBJ1-6, with 7 nucleotides matching TRBD1. The junction had 4 bases not matched to a gene; V was cut back by 7 bases and J by 7 bases. Germline V gene lookup returns CDR1 ENHRY and CDR2 SYGVKD. CDR3 length equals 13 residues. CDR3: CAITDRENSPLHF. The CDR3 region has the DNA TGTGCCATCACAGACAGGGAAAATTCACCCCTCCACTTT.

The J gene is TRBJ2-3, the V gene TRBV15; D call uncertain. The CDR3 totals 17 residues. Germline CDR1 LNHNV, CDR2 YYDKDF (reference sequence). The V and J ends lost 0 bases and 6 bases respectively, with 19 bases between them. The CDR3, as DNA: TGTGCCACCAGCAGAGACCGACCTAGATCCTCGAAGGATACGCAGTATTTT. This codes for CATSRDRPRSSKDTQYF.

A note on this clonotype: This may stem from a read error, because a much larger clone lies one nucleotide away. V and J are TRBV29-1 and TRBJ1-2, with TRBD1 matching 8 bases. CDR3 length: 14 residues. Per the germline V gene, CDR1 is SQVTM and CDR2 is ANQGSEA. V gave up 4 bases and J gave up 7 bases; unmatched junction bases: 11. In DNA, the CDR3 is TGCAGCGTTGGAAAAGGACAGGGTTGGGTTGGCTACACCTTC. This codes for CSVGKGQGWVGYTF.

The V call is TRBV7-2, the J call TRBJ2-1; TRBD1 agrees at 7 bases. V trimming: 5 bases; J trimming: 4 bases; junction bases outside the gene matches: 8. The CDR3 is 15 residues long. Looked up from germline, CDR1 is SGHTA and CDR2 is FQGNSA. The CDR3 region is CASSPSGTVYNEQFF. CDR3 DNA: TGTGCCAGCAGCCCTTCCGGGACAGTATACAATGAGCAGTTCTTC. Drawing the rest from reference TRBV7-2 and TRBJ2-1, the complete variable domain is GAGVSQSPSNKVTEKGKDVELRCDPISGHTALYWYRQSLGQGLEFLIYFQGNSAPDKSGLPSDRFSAERTGGSVSTLTIQRTQQEDSAVYLCASSPSGTVYNEQFFGPGTRLTVL.